This TCR beta chain comes out of a study of monozygotic twins with inflammatory bowel disease. General observations from the study: The analysis yielded no support for one strong signal or clonotype associated with IBD. Inverse Simpson values showed less TCRbeta diversity in IBD patients than in their healthy co-twins. Fewer shared clonotypes with others were found in IBD patients than in healthy twins, especially with disease activity. Since immunosuppressive treatments differed, patient repertoires may have gained added variability.

With the 5' RACE reads reprocessed, TCRdb shows one record per CDR3 protein and no DNA. This repertoire includes about 330,000 distinct CDR3 sequences. Of note for this clonotype: No antigen is known for it.

Sequencing input: blood. The TCR originated in a human donor with ulcerative colitis or Crohn's disease, or a healthy co-twin of an affected twin (not recorded which).

This chain's CDR3 is CASSTLRGGSSYNEQFF. The V gene is TRBV12-3 or TRBV12-4, the J gene TRBJ2-1; absent DNA, TCRdb's TRBD2 call cannot be checked. The CDR3 totals 17 residues.